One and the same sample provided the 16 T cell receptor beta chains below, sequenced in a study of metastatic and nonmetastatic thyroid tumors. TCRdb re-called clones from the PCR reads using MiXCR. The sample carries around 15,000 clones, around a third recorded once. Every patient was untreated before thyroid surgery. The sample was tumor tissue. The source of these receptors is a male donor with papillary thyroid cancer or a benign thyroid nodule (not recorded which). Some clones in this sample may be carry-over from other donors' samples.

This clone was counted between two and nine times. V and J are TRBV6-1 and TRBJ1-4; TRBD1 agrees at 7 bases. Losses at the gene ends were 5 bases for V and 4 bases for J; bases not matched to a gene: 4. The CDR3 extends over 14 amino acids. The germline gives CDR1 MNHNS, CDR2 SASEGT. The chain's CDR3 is CASSLTGLNEKLFF. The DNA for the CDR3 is TGTGCCAGCAGTCTGACAGGGCTTAATGAAAAACTGTTTTTT.

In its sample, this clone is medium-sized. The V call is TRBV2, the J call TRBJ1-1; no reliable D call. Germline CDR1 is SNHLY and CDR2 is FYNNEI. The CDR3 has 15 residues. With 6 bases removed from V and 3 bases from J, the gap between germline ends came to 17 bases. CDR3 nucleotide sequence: TGTGCCAGCAGATTGAGGGATACACCCTACACTGAAGCTTTCTTT. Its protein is CASRLRDTPYTEAFF.

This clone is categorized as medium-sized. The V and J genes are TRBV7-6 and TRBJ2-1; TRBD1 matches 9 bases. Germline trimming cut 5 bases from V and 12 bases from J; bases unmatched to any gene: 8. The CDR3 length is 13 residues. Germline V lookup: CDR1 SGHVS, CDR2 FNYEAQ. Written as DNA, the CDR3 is TGTGCCAGCAGCCCCTCGGACAGGGGAGTGCAGTTCTTC. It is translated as CASSPSDRGVQFF.

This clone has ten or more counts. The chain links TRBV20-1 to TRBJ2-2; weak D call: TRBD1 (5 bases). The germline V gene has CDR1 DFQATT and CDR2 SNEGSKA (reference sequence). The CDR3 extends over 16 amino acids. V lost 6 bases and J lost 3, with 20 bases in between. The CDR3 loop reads CSARVGAARYTGELFF. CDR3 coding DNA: TGCAGTGCCCGGGTTGGGGCGGCCCGCTACACCGGGGAGCTGTTTTTT.

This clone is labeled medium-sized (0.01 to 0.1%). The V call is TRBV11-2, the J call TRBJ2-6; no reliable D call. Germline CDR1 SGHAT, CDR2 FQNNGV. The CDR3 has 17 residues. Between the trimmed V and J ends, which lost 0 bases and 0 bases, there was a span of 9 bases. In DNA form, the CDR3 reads TGTGCCAGCAGCTTAGATTGGGCACGCTCTGGGGCCAACGTCCTGACTTTC. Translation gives CASSLDWARSGANVLTF.

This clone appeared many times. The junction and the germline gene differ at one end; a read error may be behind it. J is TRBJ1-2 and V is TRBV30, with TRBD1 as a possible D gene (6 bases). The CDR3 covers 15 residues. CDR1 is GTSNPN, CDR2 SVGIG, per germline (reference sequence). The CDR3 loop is CAWSSDGTSNCGYTF. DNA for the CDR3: TGTGCCTGGAGCTCGGACGGGACATCAAACTGTGGCTACACCTTC.

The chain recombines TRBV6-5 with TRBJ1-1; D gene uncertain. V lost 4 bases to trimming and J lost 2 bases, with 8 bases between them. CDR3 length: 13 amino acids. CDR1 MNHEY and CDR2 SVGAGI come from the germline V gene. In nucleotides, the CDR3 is TGTGCCAGCAGTTTCGACGGTAACACTGAAGCTTTCTTT. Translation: CASSFDGNTEAFF.

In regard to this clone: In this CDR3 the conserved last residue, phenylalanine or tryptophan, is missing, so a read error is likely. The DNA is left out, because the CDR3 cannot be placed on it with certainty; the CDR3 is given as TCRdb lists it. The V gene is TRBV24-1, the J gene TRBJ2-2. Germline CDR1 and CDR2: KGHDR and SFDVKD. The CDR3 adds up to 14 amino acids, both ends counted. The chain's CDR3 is CATSDLRDTGERFY.

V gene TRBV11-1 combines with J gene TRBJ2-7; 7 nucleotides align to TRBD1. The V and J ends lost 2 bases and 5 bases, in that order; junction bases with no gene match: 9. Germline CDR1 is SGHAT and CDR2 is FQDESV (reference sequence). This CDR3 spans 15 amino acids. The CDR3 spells CASSLLGTVKDEQYF. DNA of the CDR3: TGTGCCAGCAGCTTATTGGGGACAGTTAAGGACGAGCAGTACTTC.

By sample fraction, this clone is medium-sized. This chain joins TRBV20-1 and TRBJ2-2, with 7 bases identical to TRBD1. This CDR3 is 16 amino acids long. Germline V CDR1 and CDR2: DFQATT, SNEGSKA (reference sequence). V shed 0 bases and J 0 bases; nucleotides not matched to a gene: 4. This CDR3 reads CSARDLGQANTGELFF. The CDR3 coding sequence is TGCAGTGCTAGAGATTTAGGACAGGCGAACACCGGGGAGCTGTTTTTT.

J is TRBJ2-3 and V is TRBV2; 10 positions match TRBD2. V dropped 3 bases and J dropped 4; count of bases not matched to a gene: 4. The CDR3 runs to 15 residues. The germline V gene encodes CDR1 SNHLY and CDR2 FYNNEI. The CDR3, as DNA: TGTGCCAGCAGTGATTCTAGCGGGAGTTCAGATACGCAGTATTTT. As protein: CASSDSSGSSDTQYF.

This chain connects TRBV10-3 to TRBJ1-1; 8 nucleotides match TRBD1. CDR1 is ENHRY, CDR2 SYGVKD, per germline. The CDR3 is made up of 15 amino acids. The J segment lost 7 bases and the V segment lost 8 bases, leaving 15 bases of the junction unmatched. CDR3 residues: CAIRTEYRGSNEAFF. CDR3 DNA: TGTGCCATCCGTACCGAATACAGGGGGTCCAATGAAGCTTTCTTT.

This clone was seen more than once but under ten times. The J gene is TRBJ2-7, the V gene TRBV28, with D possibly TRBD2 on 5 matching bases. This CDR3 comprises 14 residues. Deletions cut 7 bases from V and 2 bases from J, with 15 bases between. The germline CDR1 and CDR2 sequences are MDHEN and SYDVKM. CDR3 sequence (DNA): TGTGCCAGCACCTTCGAGGGCAGAGCCTACGAGCAGTACTTC. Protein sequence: CASTFEGRAYEQYF.

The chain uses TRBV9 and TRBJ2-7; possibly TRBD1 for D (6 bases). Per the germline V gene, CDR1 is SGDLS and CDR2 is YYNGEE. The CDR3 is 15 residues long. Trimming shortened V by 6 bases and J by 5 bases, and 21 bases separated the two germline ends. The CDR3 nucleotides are TGTGCCAGCAATCGGGGTATAGGACAGTACGACGAGCAGTACTTC. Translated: CASNRGIGQYDEQYF. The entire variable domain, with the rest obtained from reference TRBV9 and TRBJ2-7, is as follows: DSGVTQTPKHLITATGQRVTLRCSPRSGDLSVYWYQQSLDQGLQFLIQYYNGEERAKGNILERFSAQQFPDLHSELNLSSLELGDSALYFCASNRGIGQYDEQYFGPGTRLTVT.

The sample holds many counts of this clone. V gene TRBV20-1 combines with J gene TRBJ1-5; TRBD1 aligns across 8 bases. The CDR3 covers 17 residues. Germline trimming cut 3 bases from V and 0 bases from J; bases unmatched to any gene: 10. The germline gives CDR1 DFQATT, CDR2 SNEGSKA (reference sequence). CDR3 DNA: TGCAGTGCTAGCTGGACAGGGAGGACCTATAGCAATCAGCCCCAGCATTTT. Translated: CSASWTGRTYSNQPQHF.

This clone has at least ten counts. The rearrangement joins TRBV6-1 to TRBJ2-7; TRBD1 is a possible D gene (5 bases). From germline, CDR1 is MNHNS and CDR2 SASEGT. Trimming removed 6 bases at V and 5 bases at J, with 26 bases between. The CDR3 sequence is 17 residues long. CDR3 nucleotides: TGTGCCAGCAGACCTACAGGTCCCTACGAGCAGAACGACGAGCAGTACTTC. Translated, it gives CASRPTGPYEQNDEQYF.